What follows is one T cell receptor (beta chain) and its context. As yet, its antigen is unknown. This sample was taken from a study of cytomegalovirus exposure and HLA in healthy donors. Findings of the study overall: With DRB1 most and HLA-C fewest, TCR association rates differed between HLA loci in a later analysis.

The PCR made use of 60 Vbeta and 13 Jbeta primers. Sequencing used immunoSEQ multiplex PCR; TCRdb keeps in-frame clones, though not all of them. The sample lists 120,000 or so clones; 83% were seen once. CDR3 length: 13 amino acids. Germline-derived CDR1 and CDR2 are SGHVS and FQNEAQ. Trimming stripped 6 bases from V and 4 bases from J, with 12 bases between. Sequencing was carried out using PBMCs. The chain employs TRBV7-8 and TRBJ2-5; perhaps TRBD1 as D (6 bases). This sequence was found in a woman aged 40 to 50 in good health and CMV-seropositive. The CDR3 here is CASRKTGGETQYF. The CDR3 nucleotides read TGTGCCAGCAGGAAGACAGGCGGAGAGACCCAGTACTTC.